These 28 T cell receptor beta chains originate from one sample sequenced in a study of OX40 agonist ivuxolimab in advanced cancers. The repertoire was sequenced with immunoSEQ multiplex PCR; TCRdb's copy has only in-frame clones and lacks some. In the table there are some 60,000 clones, over 80% of which are singletons. The source material was CD4+ or CD8+ T cells sorted from blood, sampled in a trial of the OX40 agonist ivuxolimab. The receptors here all came from an adult with an advanced solid tumor such as melanoma, head and neck, liver or kidney cancer.

A few counts support this clone. The rearrangement joins TRBV11-2 to TRBJ1-1; D uncertain. This CDR3 has 13 residues. Trimming removed 5 bases at V and 5 bases at J, with 12 bases between. Germline CDR1 SGHAT, CDR2 FQNNGV. This CDR3 reads CASSTSVETEAFF. The CDR3 bases are TGTGCCAGCAGCACTTCTGTCGAAACTGAAGCTTTCTTT.

The chain uses TRBV5-4 and TRBJ2-3; perhaps TRBD2 as D (6 bases). V was clipped by 2 bases and J by 2 bases, with 15 bases between them. Germline V gene sequence: CDR1 SGHNT, CDR2 YYREEE (reference sequence). CDR3 length: 16 amino acids. DNA for the CDR3: TGTGCCAGCAGCTTATCACGCGGGGCTTCCACAGATACGCAGTATTTT. Its translation: CASSLSRGASTDTQYF. Supplemented by reference TRBV5-4 and TRBJ2-3, the full variable domain reads ETGVTQSPTHLIKTRGQQVTLRCSSQSGHNTVSWYQQALGQGPQFIFQYYREEENGRGNFPPRFSGLQFPNYSSELNVNALELDDSALYLCASSLSRGASTDTQYFGPGTRLTVL.

V and J are TRBV19 and TRBJ1-5; unclear D gene. The CDR3 contains 15 residues. The V end lost 6 bases, the J end lost 0 bases, and 12 bases lay between the germline ends. Germline assignment: CDR1 LNHDA and CDR2 SQIVND (reference sequence). The CDR3 DNA reads TGTGCCAGTAGGCCACTAGAGCGTAGCAATCAGCCCCAGCATTTT. Its translation is CASRPLERSNQPQHF. The full variable domain, with the rest looked up from reference TRBV19 and TRBJ1-5, is DGGITQSPKYLFRKEGQNVTLSCEQNLNHDAMYWYRQDPGQGLRLIYYSQIVNDFQKGDIAEGYSVSREKKESFPLTVTSAQKNPTAFYLCASRPLERSNQPQHFGDGTRLSIL.

This rearrangement joins TRBV6-1 to TRBJ2-2, with TRBD2 matching 9 bases. The length of the CDR3 is 15 residues. CDR1 MNHNS and CDR2 SASEGT come from the germline V gene. The V gene end was trimmed by 3 bases and the J gene end by 8 bases; junction bases not matched to a gene: 7. CDR3 sequence: CASSDPGLATGELFF. For the CDR3, the DNA is TGTGCCAGCAGTGATCCGGGACTAGCCACTGGGGAGCTGTTTTTT.

V is TRBV7-2 and J is TRBJ2-3, with a tentative D call TRBD1 (6 bases). V shed 5 bases and J shed 1 base, with 13 bases lying between them. The CDR3 spans 15 residues. Germline V lookup: CDR1 SGHTA, CDR2 FQGNSA. CDR3 bases: TGTGCCAGCAGCCCAAAATCAGGGGGCACAGATACGCAGTATTTT. As protein: CASSPKSGGTDTQYF.

V gene TRBV13 combines with J gene TRBJ1-1; 7 bases map to TRBD1. CDR3 length equals 15 residues. The V and J ends lost 5 bases and 0 bases, in that order; junction bases with no gene match: 6. The V gene's germline CDR1 is PRHDT and CDR2 FYEKMQ (reference sequence). For the CDR3, the DNA is TGTGCCAGCAGCAAGGGACAGAAGTTGAACACTGAAGCTTTCTTT. Its protein is CASSKGQKLNTEAFF.

This chain joins TRBV2 and TRBJ2-2, with 9 bases aligning to TRBD1. The length of the CDR3 is 14 residues. V was pared by 7 bases and J by 7 bases, with 7 bases of the junction left unmatched. Germline assignment: CDR1 SNHLY and CDR2 FYNNEI. Here the CDR3 reads CASKQTGGSGELFF. CDR3 in DNA: TGTGCCAGCAAGCAAACAGGGGGCAGCGGGGAGCTGTTTTTT.

This clone was counted a single time. V usage is TRBV19 and J usage is TRBJ2-7, with 8 positions matching TRBD2. There are 13 residues in the CDR3. Germline V lookup: CDR1 LNHDA, CDR2 SQIVND (reference sequence). Trimming cost V 9 bases and J 3 bases; bases outside gene matches: 7. CDR3 loop: CARPSGRDYEQYF. CDR3 nucleotides: TGTGCCAGACCCTCCGGGAGGGACTACGAGCAGTACTTC.

This clone was counted a single time. The chain employs TRBV7-9 and TRBJ2-5, with 14 bases aligning to TRBD2. CDR3 length: 16 amino acids. J gave up 5 bases and V 3 bases, and 5 bases lay outside the gene matches. Germline CDR1 and CDR2: SEHNR and FQNEAQ (reference sequence). CDR3 coding DNA: TGTGCCAGCAGCTTGGGACTAGCGGGAGATGGGGAGACCCAGTACTTC. Its protein is CASSLGLAGDGETQYF.

The chain is built from TRBV7-9 and TRBJ2-3; no reliable D call. This CDR3 has 15 residues. Trimming shortened V by 2 bases and J by 4 bases, and 13 bases separated the two germline ends. Germline assignment: CDR1 SEHNR and CDR2 FQNEAQ (reference sequence). CDR3 nucleotides: TGTGCCAGCAGCTTACTCGAATTTGGCCCAGATACGCAGTATTTT. This sequence encodes CASSLLEFGPDTQYF.

The chain recombines TRBV18 with TRBJ2-7, with 8 bases that match TRBD2. With V trimmed by 3 bases and J by 5 bases, 9 bases remained unmatched. In germline, CDR1 is KGHSH, CDR2 LQKENI. The CDR3 spans 15 residues. Written as DNA, the CDR3 is TGTGCCAGCTCACCGGACTTAGCGGGATTCGACGAGCAGTACTTC. It codes for CASSPDLAGFDEQYF.

J is TRBJ2-2 and V is TRBV28, with TRBD2 matching 7 bases. This CDR3 spans 19 amino acids. J gave up 5 bases and V 3 bases, and 18 bases lay outside the gene matches. The germline gives CDR1 MDHEN, CDR2 SYDVKM. The CDR3 coding sequence is TGTGCCAGCAGTTTCCCATCTCCTGGCCGCGGGAGAGGGACCGGGGAGCTGTTTTTT. Translated, it gives CASSFPSPGRGRGTGELFF.

This rearrangement joins TRBV6-6 to TRBJ1-2; 8 bases match TRBD1. Trimming took 10 bases from V and 3 from J; bases not matched to a gene: 16. This CDR3 contains 16 residues. Germline lookup yields CDR1 MNHNY and CDR2 SVGAGI (reference sequence). CDR3 sequence: CATNGQGSLSDYGYTF. The DNA of the CDR3 is TGTGCCACCAACGGACAGGGATCTCTCTCTGACTATGGCTACACCTTC.

The V and J genes are TRBV6-1 and TRBJ1-2, with 7 positions matching TRBD1. V lost 4 bases to trimming and J lost 4 bases; unmatched junction nucleotides: 3. CDR3 size: 13 residues. The germline V gene encodes CDR1 MNHNS and CDR2 SASEGT. The CDR3 is CASSGGQIYGYTF. DNA for the CDR3: TGTGCCAGCAGTGGGGGACAGATCTATGGCTACACCTTC.

The count of this clone is one. This chain links TRBV10-3 with TRBJ1-2, with 10 bases lining up with TRBD1. The trim removed 10 bases at V and 7 bases at J, leaving 12 bases unmatched. Germline-derived CDR1 and CDR2 are ENHRY and SYGVKD. The CDR3 is made up of 14 amino acids. CDR3 coding DNA: TGTGCCACGACCTATGACAGGGGGCAAAGTGGCTACACCTTC. Its protein product is CATTYDRGQSGYTF.

The rearrangement joins TRBV6-5 to TRBJ2-1, with no clear D. Germline-derived CDR1 and CDR2 are MNHEY and SVGAGI. Trimming took off 4 bases at V and 8 bases at J, with 9 bases between the two ends. The CDR3 spans 12 residues. The CDR3 DNA is TGTGCCAGCAGTTTTACTCGAGATGAGCAGTTCTTC. It encodes CASSFTRDEQFF.

This clone appeared a few times. The chain recombines TRBV19 with TRBJ2-2, with 14 bases lining up with TRBD2. This CDR3 contains 18 residues. V trimming: 5 bases; J trimming: 0 bases; junction bases outside the gene matches: 5. Germline CDR1 reads LNHDA; CDR2 reads SQIVND (reference sequence). The CDR3 is CASSPGLAGGSNTGELFF. For the CDR3, the DNA is TGTGCCAGTAGTCCCGGACTAGCGGGGGGTTCGAACACCGGGGAGCTGTTTTTT.

This chain links TRBV29-1 with TRBJ2-1; perhaps TRBD2 as D (6 bases). The CDR3 contains 12 residues. CDR1 is SQVTM, CDR2 ANQGSEA, per germline. Between the trimmed V and J ends, which lost 3 bases and 6 bases, there was a span of 9 bases. The CDR3 here is CSVEVAANEQFF. As DNA, the CDR3 is TGCAGCGTTGAGGTAGCGGCCAATGAGCAGTTCTTC.

This clone occurred once. V usage is TRBV4-1 and J usage is TRBJ1-3; the D gene is possibly TRBD1 (5 bases). Looked up from germline, CDR1 is MGHRA and CDR2 is YSYEKL. Trimming left V 1 base short and J 6 bases short, with 13 bases between. The CDR3 length is 15 residues. This chain's CDR3 is CASSQGGGFTNTIYF. In nucleotides, the CDR3 is TGCGCCAGCAGCCAAGGGGGGGGTTTCACAAACACCATATATTTT.

This chain connects TRBV28 to TRBJ1-5, with a possible D match to TRBD1 (5 bases). The V end was cut by 7 bases, the J end by 1 base, with 17 bases between. Per germline, CDR1 MDHEN and CDR2 SYDVKM. The CDR3 contains 16 residues. CDR3 in amino acids: CASTETGAFSNQPQHF. In nucleotides, the CDR3 is TGTGCCAGCACAGAAACAGGAGCTTTCAGCAATCAGCCCCAGCATTTT.

The chain combines TRBV6-5 with TRBJ2-5; weak D call: TRBD1 (6 bases). CDR3 size: 15 residues. V lost 6 bases and J 4 bases, leaving 18 bases between the germline ends. Per the germline V gene, CDR1 is MNHEY and CDR2 is SVGAGI. The CDR3 bases are TGTGCCAGCAGCCTCCTTGCAACAGGGTTAGAGACCCAGTACTTC. Residues: CASSLLATGLETQYF.

Note on this clone: Other nucleotide sequences in the sample specify the same CDR3. The chain couples TRBV28 to TRBJ1-5; no reliable D call. Germline-derived CDR1 and CDR2 are MDHEN and SYDVKM. V was pared by 5 bases and J by 0 bases, with 5 bases between. This CDR3 comprises 13 residues. CDR3 residues: CASSLDSNQPQHF. The CDR3 bases are TGTGCCAGCAGTCTTGATAGCAATCAGCCCCAGCATTTT.

J is TRBJ2-7 and V is TRBV10-2; D unresolved. The V gene lost 8 bases and the J gene lost 1 base, with 12 bases spanning the gap. Germline CDR1 WSHSY, CDR2 SAAADI. CDR3 length equals 13 residues. The CDR3 loop reads CASQDGPSYEQYF. The CDR3 coding sequence is TGCGCCAGCCAGGACGGTCCTTCCTACGAGCAGTACTTC.

This chain joins TRBV14 and TRBJ2-7; TRBD1 matches 9 bases. Germline V gene data show CDR1 as SGHDN and CDR2 as FVKESK. The J segment lost 12 bases and the V segment lost 1 base, leaving 7 bases of the junction unmatched. The CDR3 is 13 residues long. The CDR3 protein is CASSQVQRDRVYF. The CDR3 DNA follows: TGTGCCAGCAGCCAAGTTCAAAGGGACAGGGTGTACTTC.

The chain combines TRBV9 with TRBJ2-1, with D unresolved. The CDR3 length is 13 residues. CDR1 is SGDLS, CDR2 YYNGEE, per germline. The V end was cut by 3 bases, the J end by 5 bases, with 9 bases between. The CDR3 sequence: CASSGRWDNEQFF. CDR3 nucleotide sequence: TGTGCCAGCAGCGGTAGGTGGGACAATGAGCAGTTCTTC.

The chain recombines TRBV27 with TRBJ2-7, with 7 bases that match TRBD1. Germline CDR1 is MNHEY and CDR2 is SMNVEV (reference sequence). J gave up 0 bases and V 2 bases, and 13 bases lay outside the gene matches. The CDR3 is 18 residues long. CDR3 coding DNA: TGTGCCAGCAGTTTAACCCCACCACTGACAGGGAGCTCCTACGAGCAGTACTTC. Amino acids: CASSLTPPLTGSSYEQYF.

The chain carries TRBV19 and TRBJ1-2; D gene uncertain. The germline CDR1 and CDR2 sequences are LNHDA and SQIVND (reference sequence). The CDR3 extends over 15 amino acids. V shed 2 bases and J shed 0 bases, with 10 bases lying between them. The CDR3 protein is CASSIRVSTNYGYTF. The CDR3 DNA reads TGTGCCAGTAGTATAAGAGTATCCACTAACTATGGCTACACCTTC.

This chain links TRBV27 with TRBJ2-1; the match to TRBD1 covers 8 bases. Germline lookup yields CDR1 MNHEY and CDR2 SMNVEV (reference sequence). The junction had 6 bases not matched to a gene; V was cut back by 10 bases and J by 1 base. The CDR3 is 14 amino acids. The CDR3 DNA follows: TGTGCCACCTCGGACAGGGTTTCCTACAATGAGCAGTTCTTC. It encodes CATSDRVSYNEQFF.